Listed below are T cell receptor beta chains from one sample, sequenced in a study of identical twins. MiXCR, applied by TCRdb to the 5' RACE reads, yields one record per CDR3 protein. The data contain around 510,000 distinct CDR3 sequences, roughly an eighth of them seen just once; the ten biggest clones take up around 0.98%. This sample was also put to use in a study of yellow fever vaccine responses in identical twins.

The sample taken for sequencing was CD4+ T cells sorted from blood. The receptors shown here come from a young woman in good health. Both conserved end residues are part of each CDR3. The order of the fields is D gene, clone size, V gene, J gene, CDR3 DNA, CDR3 protein. The D gene is left open where the match is weak. The size entry is marked missing in some rows and otherwise reads once, few, many or a size class.

NA	many	TRBV12-3/TRBV12-4	TRBJ2-7	TGTGCCAGCAGTTTGACAGGAGCCCCCACGTACGAGCAGTACTTC	CASSLTGAPTYEQYF
TRBD2	few	TRBV5-1	TRBJ2-5	TGCGCCAGCAGCATAGGACTAGCGGGAGATGTGACCCAGTACTTC	CASSIGLAGDVTQYF
NA	few	TRBV7-2	TRBJ2-3	TGTGCCAGCAGCTTGCAAGCCCTGCCTCCGGATACGCAGTATTTT	CASSLQALPPDTQYF
TRBD1	few	TRBV7-9	TRBJ2-2	TGTGCCACCGAGGGGACAGGTATCACCGGGGAGCTGTTTTTT	CATEGTGITGELFF
TRBD1	NA	TRBV28	TRBJ2-7	TGTGCCAGCAGTTTTTTGACAGGGACAACCTACGAGCAGTACTTC	CASSFLTGTTYEQYF
NA	few	TRBV6-5	TRBJ2-4	TGTGCCAGCAGTTACGGGCAGGCCTCGGGCAAAAACATTCAGTACTTC	CASSYGQASGKNIQYF
NA	many	TRBV5-1	TRBJ1-2	TGCGCCAGCAGCCGCGAGGGCAGAGCTAACTATGGCTACACCTTC	CASSREGRANYGYTF
NA	many	TRBV7-2	TRBJ2-7	TGTGCCAGCAGCATCGCCGGGAAGCCCTACGAGCAGTACTTC	CASSIAGKPYEQYF
TRBD2	many	TRBV9	TRBJ2-3	TGTGCCAGCAGCGCCTTAGCGGGGGTGCTCACAGATACGCAGTATTTT	CASSALAGVLTDTQYF
TRBD1	NA	TRBV12-3/TRBV12-4	TRBJ2-2	TGTGCCAGCAGTTTCTGGACAGGGGGGACCGGGGAGCTGTTTTTT	CASSFWTGGTGELFF
TRBD1	NA	TRBV5-1	TRBJ1-6	TGCGCCAGCAGCTTGGACGGGACAGGGCGTTCACCCCTCCACTTT	CASSLDGTGRSPLHF
TRBD2	NA	TRBV7-7	TRBJ2-7	TGTGCTAGCAGCTTAGGGACTAGCGGGAACTACGAGCAGTACTTC	CASSLGTSGNYEQYF
TRBD2	many	TRBV20-1	TRBJ2-4	TGCAGTGCTAGCACTAGCGGGAGGGCCTTGGACATTCAGTACTTC	CSASTSGRALDIQYF